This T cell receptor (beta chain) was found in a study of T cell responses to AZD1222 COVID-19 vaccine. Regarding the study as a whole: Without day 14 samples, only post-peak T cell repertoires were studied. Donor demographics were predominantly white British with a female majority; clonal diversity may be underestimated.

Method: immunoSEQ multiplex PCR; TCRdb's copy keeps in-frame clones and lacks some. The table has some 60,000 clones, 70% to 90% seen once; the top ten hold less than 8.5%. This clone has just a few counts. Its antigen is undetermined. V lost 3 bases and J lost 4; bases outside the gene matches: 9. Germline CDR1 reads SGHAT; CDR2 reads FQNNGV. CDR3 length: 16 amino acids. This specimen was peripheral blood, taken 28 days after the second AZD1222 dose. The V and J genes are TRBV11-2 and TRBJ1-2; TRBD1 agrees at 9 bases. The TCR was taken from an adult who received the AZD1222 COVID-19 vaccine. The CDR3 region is CASSFLRETGGYGYTF. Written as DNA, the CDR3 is TGTGCCAGCAGCTTTCTCCGGGAGACAGGGGGCTATGGCTACACCTTC.